One and the same sample provided the 22 T cell receptor beta chains below, sequenced in a study of cytomegalovirus exposure and HLA in healthy donors. PCR primers comprised 60 Vbeta and 13 Jbeta primers. The table came from immunoSEQ multiplex PCR; TCRdb's copy has only in-frame clones and leaves some out. The profile shows around 140,000 clones, 70% to 85% of them singletons. What was sequenced was PBMCs. The receptors were gathered from a male donor in good health and CMV-seropositive.

In its sample, this clone was seen a few times. The J gene is TRBJ1-2, the V gene TRBV28; perhaps TRBD1 as D (6 bases). In germline, CDR1 is MDHEN, CDR2 SYDVKM. The CDR3 extends over 12 amino acids. V was pared by 5 bases and J by 6 bases, with 10 bases between. The CDR3 region has the DNA TGTGCCAGCAGTACAGGGATGAATGGCTACACCTTC. Its translation: CASSTGMNGYTF.

CDR3 coding DNA: TGTGCCAGCAGCTTGGGCAGCTCCTACGAGCAGTACTTC. This encodes CASSLGSSYEQYF. This rearrangement joins TRBV5-4 to TRBJ2-7; no definite D call. Germline V gene sequence: CDR1 SGHNT, CDR2 YYREEE (reference sequence). With 0 bases removed from V and 0 bases from J, the gap between germline ends came to 4 bases. The CDR3 runs 13 residues.

This clone was counted between two and nine times. This chain links TRBV18 with TRBJ1-1; the D is unclear. Trimming stripped 4 bases from V and 8 bases from J, with 17 bases between. Germline CDR1 is KGHSH and CDR2 is LQKENI. The CDR3 loop spans 14 amino acids. CDR3 loop: CASSREGGGSEAFF. The DNA of the CDR3 is TGTGCCAGCTCACGTGAGGGTGGTGGCTCGGAAGCTTTCTTT.

This sequence joins TRBV7-2 and TRBJ1-6, with 10 nucleotides matching TRBD1. Trimming at V came to 1 base and at J to 10 bases, leaving 7 bases not matched to a gene. The CDR3 contains 16 residues. CDR1 and CDR2 from the germline V gene are SGHTA and FQGNSA. The CDR3 coding sequence is TGTGCCAGCAGCTTAGACTGGGGACAGGGGCAATCACCCCTCCACTTT. Translating it yields CASSLDWGQGQSPLHF.

A remark on this clone: Additional DNA sequences in this sample encode the identical CDR3. The chain combines TRBV15 with TRBJ1-5; 9 nucleotides line up with TRBD1. From germline, CDR1 is LNHNV and CDR2 YYDKDF (reference sequence). The CDR3 length is 17 residues. The V segment lost 5 bases and the J segment 0 bases; nucleotides outside the gene matches: 8. The CDR3 nucleotides are TGTGCCACCAGCCTTCAGGACAGGGGACTTAGCAATCAGCCCCAGCATTTT. Translating it yields CATSLQDRGLSNQPQHF. The variable domain in full, completed from reference TRBV15 and TRBJ1-5, reads DAMVIQNPRYQVTQFGKPVTLSCSQTLNHNVMYWYQQKSSQAPKLLFHYYDKDFNNEADTPDNFQSRRPNTSFCFLDIRSPGLGDTAMYLCATSLQDRGLSNQPQHFGDGTRLSIL.

The CDR3 nucleotides read TGTGCCAGCAGCTCGCGGGGGGCAGATACGCAGTATTTT. Protein: CASSSRGADTQYF. This chain uses TRBV4-2 with TRBJ2-3; 8 bases match TRBD2. Losses at the gene ends were 5 bases for V and 4 bases for J; bases not matched to a gene: 2. CDR1 and CDR2 from the germline V gene are LGHNA and YNFKEQ. This CDR3 is 13 amino acids long.

The chain is built from TRBV28 and TRBJ2-1; 8 bases fit TRBD2. The ends lost 6 bases at V and 8 bases at J; junction bases unmatched: 9. Germline loops: CDR1 MDHEN, CDR2 SYDVKM. The CDR3 sequence is 14 residues long. CDR3 coding DNA: TGTGCCAGCAGGCGAGCGGGAGAGGGGGATGAGCAGTTCTTC. This encodes CASRRAGEGDEQFF. Drawing the rest from reference TRBV28 and TRBJ2-1, the complete variable domain is DVKVTQSSRYLVKRTGEKVFLECVQDMDHENMFWYRQDPGLGLRLIYFSYDVKMKEKGDIPEGYSVSREKKERFSLILESASTNQTSMYLCASRRAGEGDEQFFGPGTRLTVL.

The chain recombines TRBV5-1 with TRBJ1-3, with D possibly being TRBD1 (6 bases). CDR3 length: 14 amino acids. V was cut by 4 bases and J by 0 bases, with 8 bases left in between. Germline V lookup: CDR1 SGHRS, CDR2 YFSETQ. DNA for the CDR3: TGCGCCAGCAGCCCGGACAGCTCTGGAAACACCATATATTTT. Amino acid sequence: CASSPDSSGNTIYF.

The chain combines TRBV2 with TRBJ2-5, with 7 bases identical to TRBD1. V was pared by 1 base and J by 4 bases, with 6 bases of the junction left unmatched. Germline CDR1 SNHLY, CDR2 FYNNEI. The CDR3 has 15 amino acids. The CDR3 protein is CASSEDRGLGETQYF. The CDR3 DNA follows: TGTGCCAGCAGTGAAGACAGGGGTTTAGGAGAGACCCAGTACTTC.

V and J are TRBV1 and TRBJ2-1; the DNA was not used to check the table's D call, TRBD2. TRBV1 is annotated as a pseudogene. The CDR3 length is 15 residues. The CDR3 protein is CTSRSLAQTYNEQFF. DNA for the CDR3: TGCACCAGCCGTTCTTTAGCCCAAACCTACAATGAGCAGTTCTTC.

This clone turned up a few times. V usage is TRBV5-6 and J usage is TRBJ1-2, with D possibly TRBD1 on 5 matching bases. Germline-derived CDR1 and CDR2 are SGHDT and YYEEEE. V was clipped by 6 bases and J by 3 bases, with 15 bases between them. The CDR3 length is 14 residues. The CDR3 region has the DNA TGTGCCAGCAACCCCGGGGGGTTGGACTATGGCTACACCTTC. This codes for CASNPGGLDYGYTF. The complete variable domain, with remaining parts taken from reference TRBV5-6 and TRBJ1-2, reads DAGVTQSPTHLIKTRGQQVTLRCSPKSGHDTVSWYQQALGQGPQFIFQYYEEEERQRGNFPDRFSGHQFPNYSSELNVNALLLGDSALYLCASNPGGLDYGYTFGSGTRLTVV.

The gene calls are TRBV6-5 and TRBJ2-7, with D perhaps matching TRBD1 (6 bases). This CDR3 has 13 amino acids. Per the germline V gene, CDR1 is MNHEY and CDR2 is SVGAGI. V was cut by 6 bases and J by 5 bases, with 14 bases left in between. For the CDR3, the DNA is TGTGCCAGCAGCCAATTCAGGGGACACGAGCAGTACTTC. It is translated as CASSQFRGHEQYF.

V usage is TRBV2 and J usage is TRBJ1-6; D might be TRBD1 (6 bases). Trimming pared 5 bases from V and 3 bases from J, leaving 14 bases between. Per the germline V gene, CDR1 is SNHLY and CDR2 is FYNNEI. The CDR3 has 16 amino acids. CDR3 region: CASSSEGGDYNSPLHF. In DNA, the CDR3 is TGTGCCAGCAGTTCGGAAGGGGGGGACTATAATTCACCCCTCCACTTT.

The CDR3 here is CASIGQGAEAFF. As DNA, the CDR3 is TGCGCCAGCATAGGGCAGGGCGCTGAAGCTTTCTTT. This rearrangement joins TRBV10-1 to TRBJ1-1, with D perhaps TRBD1 (5 bases). V lost 7 bases, J lost 6 bases, and 12 bases lay in between. The germline gives CDR1 WNHNN, CDR2 SYGVQD (reference sequence). The CDR3 has 12 amino acids.

The chain carries TRBV4-1 and TRBJ1-1; D is uncertain. Germline V gene lookup returns CDR1 MGHRA and CDR2 YSYEKL. The CDR3 totals 14 residues. Trimming shortened V by 0 bases and J by 3 bases, and 8 bases separated the two germline ends. DNA of the CDR3: TGCGCCAGCAGCCAAGATGGAGGTTACACTGAAGCTTTCTTT. Amino acids: CASSQDGGYTEAFF.

V usage is TRBV5-1 and J usage is TRBJ2-3; TRBD2 aligns across 13 bases. The CDR3 has 16 amino acids. The V gene end was trimmed by 3 bases and the J gene end by 5 bases; junction bases not matched to a gene: 6. Per the germline V gene, CDR1 is SGHRS and CDR2 is YFSETQ. CDR3 coding DNA: TGCGCCAGCAGCTCTGTGACTAGCGGGGGGCTAGATACGCAGTATTTT. This translates into CASSSVTSGGLDTQYF.

Of note for this clone: One junction end does not reproduce the germline sequence, and a read error may be involved. The chain joins TRBV7-9 to TRBJ2-3; 9 bases match TRBD2. Germline-derived CDR1 and CDR2 are SEHNR and FQNEAQ (reference sequence). The CDR3 sequence is 16 residues long. CDR3 protein: CSSSNRLAANTDTQYF. The CDR3 coding sequence is TGTTCCAGCAGCAATAGACTAGCGGCGAACACAGATACGCAGTATTTT.

The genes are TRBV28 and TRBJ1-1; D is unresolved. Germline assignment: CDR1 MDHEN and CDR2 SYDVKM. The CDR3 runs to 10 residues. V dropped 8 bases and J dropped 9 bases, with 10 bases sitting between them. CDR3 in amino acids: CASEGSKAFF. In nucleotides, the CDR3 is TGTGCCAGCGAGGGTTCAAAAGCTTTCTTT. The entire variable domain, with the rest obtained from reference TRBV28 and TRBJ1-1, is as follows: DVKVTQSSRYLVKRTGEKVFLECVQDMDHENMFWYRQDPGLGLRLIYFSYDVKMKEKGDIPEGYSVSREKKERFSLILESASTNQTSMYLCASEGSKAFFGQGTRLTVV.

The gene calls are TRBV11-2 and TRBJ2-3, with TRBD1 identical over 10 bases. J gave up 4 bases and V 6 bases, and 7 bases lay outside the gene matches. The germline gives CDR1 SGHAT, CDR2 FQNNGV. The CDR3 totals 15 residues. The CDR3 DNA sequence: TGTGCCAGCAGTCGGGACAGGGGAGGCGCAGATACGCAGTATTTT. Protein sequence: CASSRDRGGADTQYF. The variable domain in full, with the rest retrieved from reference TRBV11-2 and TRBJ2-3, is EAGVAQSPRYKIIEKRQSVAFWCNPISGHATLYWYQQILGQGPKLLIQFQNNGVVDDSQLPKDRFSAERLKGVDSTLKIQPAKLEDSAVYLCASSRDRGGADTQYFGPGTRLTVL.

The chain employs TRBV9 and TRBJ2-5; perhaps TRBD2 as D (5 bases). V lost 0 bases and J lost 2, with 17 bases in between. Germline CDR1 and CDR2: SGDLS and YYNGEE. The CDR3 length is 17 residues. CDR3: CASSVANLGGSQETQYF. The DNA of the CDR3 is TGTGCCAGCAGCGTAGCCAATCTCGGCGGGTCACAAGAGACCCAGTACTTC.

The chain is built from TRBV11-1 and TRBJ1-4; unclear D gene. This CDR3 has 15 residues. Germline CDR1 and CDR2: SGHAT and FQDESV (reference sequence). V dropped 5 bases and J dropped 6 bases, with 16 bases sitting between them. CDR3 region: CASSGRRERDEKLFF. Here the CDR3 DNA reads TGTGCCAGCAGCGGACGCCGGGAACGGGATGAAAAACTGTTTTTT.

The chain employs TRBV29-1 and TRBJ2-5; 8 bases agree with TRBD2. This CDR3 has 13 amino acids. J lost 8 bases, V lost 3 bases, and 8 bases had no gene match. Germline assignment: CDR1 SQVTM and CDR2 ANQGSEA. The CDR3 DNA reads as TGCAGCGTTGATCTTGCGGGGGGTAGTACCCAGTACTTC. This gives the protein CSVDLAGGSTQYF.